A single sample is the source of the 31 T cell receptor beta chains below, sequenced in a study of T-cell reconstitution after alpha-beta-depleted transplantation in children. Broader study findings: T-cell numbers and diversity, one year after transplant, stemmed largely from T cells that were newly produced.

TCRbeta library preparation incorporated unique molecular identifiers. TCRdb re-analysed the PCR reads in MiXCR, keeping a single row per CDR3 protein. This repertoire shows a few hundred thousand distinct CDR3 sequences, roughly 8.2% found once; its top ten account for around 9.8%. The antigens these receptors bind are not known. Source: peripheral blood, taken 360 days after TCRalphabeta/CD19-depleted stem cell transplant. The receptors here all came from a female patient aged 2-9 years who had a stem cell transplant for Fanconi anemia, so the T cells may come from the graft donor.

The table lists this clonotype with many counts. The chain recombines TRBV5-1 with TRBJ1-1, with a possible D match to TRBD1 (5 bases). Trimming left V 3 bases short and J 4 bases short, with 13 bases between. This CDR3 is 14 amino acids long. The V gene's germline CDR1 is SGHRS and CDR2 YFSETQ. CDR3 residues: CASSSREGFTEAFF. CDR3 coding DNA: TGCGCCAGCAGCTCCAGGGAAGGTTTCACTGAAGCTTTCTTT. The entire variable domain, with the rest obtained from reference TRBV5-1 and TRBJ1-1, is as follows: KAGVTQTPRYLIKTRGQQVTLSCSPISGHRSVSWYQQTPGQGLQFLFEYFSETQRNKGNFPGRFSGRQFSNSRSEMNVSTLELGDSALYLCASSSREGFTEAFFGQGTRLTVV.

There are a few counts of this clonotype. The chain is built from TRBV7-8 and TRBJ2-2, with 7 positions matching TRBD2. V shed 1 base, J shed 2 bases, and the junction held 4 bases outside the gene matches. The germline CDR1 and CDR2 sequences are SGHVS and FQNEAQ. This CDR3 has 16 amino acids. Written as DNA, the CDR3 is TGTGCCAGCAGCTTAGAGAGGGACTATAACACCGGGGAGCTGTTTTTT. Translation: CASSLERDYNTGELFF.

At least ten counts were recorded for this clonotype. The chain is built from TRBV5-1 and TRBJ2-3; D remains unclear. CDR1 and CDR2 from the germline V gene are SGHRS and YFSETQ. V dropped 10 bases and J dropped 5 bases, with 14 bases sitting between them. The CDR3 extends over 12 amino acids. Here the CDR3 reads CARVICVDTQYF. DNA for the CDR3: TGCGCCCGAGTAATCTGCGTAGATACGCAGTATTTT. The whole variable domain, remainder taken from reference TRBV5-1 and TRBJ2-3, is KAGVTQTPRYLIKTRGQQVTLSCSPISGHRSVSWYQQTPGQGLQFLFEYFSETQRNKGNFPGRFSGRQFSNSRSEMNVSTLELGDSALYLCARVICVDTQYFGPGTRLTVL.

This sequence joins TRBV14 and TRBJ1-4; no reliable D call. Trimming removed 3 bases at V and 5 bases at J, with 10 bases between. Germline CDR1 SGHDN, CDR2 FVKESK. The CDR3 totals 14 residues. CDR3 region: CASSHPGNNEKLFF. For the CDR3, the DNA is TGTGCCAGCAGCCATCCGGGGAACAATGAAAAACTGTTTTTT.

This clonotype has more than one count but fewer than ten. The genes are TRBV20-1 and TRBJ2-1; 7 bases line up with TRBD1. The trim removed 1 base at V and 8 bases at J, leaving 11 bases unmatched. Germline-derived CDR1 and CDR2 are DFQATT and SNEGSKA (reference sequence). This CDR3 comprises 15 residues. The CDR3 DNA reads as TGCAGTGCTAGAGCCGGGACAGATTTTAGAGATGAGCAGTTCTTC. Encoded protein: CSARAGTDFRDEQFF.

Ten or more counts support this clonotype. The rearrangement uses TRBV11-3 and TRBJ2-2, with D unclear. This CDR3 is built from 12 residues. Per the germline V gene, CDR1 is SGHNT and CDR2 is YENEEA. V shed 4 bases and J shed 5 bases, with 5 bases lying between them. Here the CDR3 reads CASSSTTGELFF. CDR3 DNA sequence: TGTGCCAGCAGCTCGACTACCGGGGAGCTGTTTTTT.

The chain joins TRBV5-1 to TRBJ1-2; 9 nucleotides agree with TRBD1. Germline V gene data show CDR1 as SGHRS and CDR2 as YFSETQ. The trim removed 7 bases at V and 8 bases at J, leaving 15 bases unmatched. This CDR3 comprises 15 residues. CDR3 sequence reads: CASGQPGQGIKGYTF. As DNA, the CDR3 is TGCGCCAGCGGTCAGCCGGGACAGGGCATAAAAGGCTACACCTTC.

This clonotype was seen ten or more times. This chain uses TRBV7-9 with TRBJ2-5; D tentatively fits TRBD1 or TRBD2 (5 bases each). V shed 0 bases and J shed 5 bases, with 16 bases lying between them. CDR1 SEHNR and CDR2 FQNEAQ come from the germline V gene (reference sequence). The CDR3 extends over 16 amino acids. Written as DNA, the CDR3 is TGTGCCAGCAGCTTAGCTGGGTCAGGGAGAATGGAGACCCAGTACTTC. It yields the protein CASSLAGSGRMETQYF.

This clonotype has only a few counts. This sequence joins TRBV4-2 and TRBJ1-4; D unresolved. The V gene lost 2 bases and the J gene lost 14 bases, with 15 bases spanning the gap. Germline CDR1 is LGHNA and CDR2 is YNFKEQ. The CDR3 is made up of 13 amino acids. DNA for the CDR3: TGTGCCAGCAGCCAAATCGCACAGCTCTCTCTGTTTTTT. It encodes CASSQIAQLSLFF.

There are a few counts of this clonotype. This chain links TRBV7-2 with TRBJ1-4; 8 bases match TRBD1. V was pared by 6 bases and J by 6 bases, with 6 bases of the junction left unmatched. The germline gives CDR1 SGHTA, CDR2 FQGNSA. The CDR3 has 14 amino acids. In DNA, the CDR3 is TGTGCCAGCAGGGTTGGACAGGGCCATGAAAAACTGTTTTTT. Its protein product is CASRVGQGHEKLFF.

This clonotype was recorded at least ten times. This chain connects TRBV29-1 to TRBJ1-2; possible D gene TRBD1, 5 bases. Germline CDR1 is SQVTM and CDR2 is ANQGSEA. With 6 bases removed from V and 6 bases from J, the gap between germline ends came to 11 bases. The CDR3 spans 11 residues. CDR3 region: CSVQDSHGYTF. In DNA form, the CDR3 reads TGCAGCGTGCAAGACAGCCATGGCTACACCTTC.

This clonotype was counted only a few times. The chain joins TRBV28 to TRBJ2-7; unclear D gene. V was trimmed by 6 bases and J by 2 bases, leaving 5 bases between them. CDR1 is MDHEN and CDR2 is SYDVKM in the germline V gene. This CDR3 is 11 amino acids long. In DNA form, the CDR3 reads TGTGCCAGCAGGACTCCCTACGAGCAGTACTTC. Its translation: CASRTPYEQYF.

This clonotype showed up many times. J is TRBJ2-3 and V is TRBV5-5; D is unclear. Looked up from germline, CDR1 is SGHKS and CDR2 is YYEKEE (reference sequence). The CDR3 runs 14 residues. V was trimmed by 2 bases and J by 3 bases, leaving 10 bases between them. CDR3 sequence reads: CASSFLHRTDTQYF. The CDR3 coding sequence is TGTGCCAGCAGCTTCCTACATCGGACAGATACGCAGTATTTT.

This clonotype occurred a few times. The chain is built from TRBV7-7 and TRBJ1-5, with D unresolved. The CDR3 spans 13 residues. The V gene's germline CDR1 is SSHAT and CDR2 FNYEAQ (reference sequence). The germline V and J ends were trimmed by 1 base and 5 bases, with 6 bases remaining between them. The chain's CDR3 is CASSLEQYQPQHF. The CDR3, as DNA: TGTGCCAGCAGCTTAGAACAGTATCAGCCCCAGCATTTT.

This rearrangement joins TRBV27 to TRBJ2-1; no clear D gene. The CDR3 spans 12 residues. The germline gives CDR1 MNHEY, CDR2 SMNVEV (reference sequence). With 5 bases removed from V and 6 bases from J, the gap between germline ends came to 8 bases. The CDR3 region is CASSVRPNEQFF. DNA of the CDR3: TGTGCCAGCAGTGTAAGACCCAATGAGCAGTTCTTC.

The chain links TRBV20-1 to TRBJ2-7; possibly TRBD2 for D (6 bases). The length of the CDR3 is 11 residues. V gave up 5 bases and J gave up 7 bases, with 12 bases separating them. Germline CDR1 is DFQATT and CDR2 is SNEGSKA (reference sequence). This CDR3 reads CSASPGDEQYF. CDR3 in DNA: TGCAGTGCTTCCCCGGGGGATGAGCAGTACTTC.

The chain recombines TRBV3-1 with TRBJ1-1, with 7 positions matching TRBD1. CDR1 and CDR2 from the germline V gene are LGHDT and YNNKEL (reference sequence). This CDR3 has 15 amino acids. V lost 4 bases, J lost 4 bases, and 9 bases stayed unmatched. CDR3 region: CASSPRDRFLTEAFF. CDR3 nucleotides: TGTGCCAGCAGCCCCCGGGACAGATTCCTCACTGAAGCTTTCTTT.

In this sample, this clonotype turned up many times. The V and J genes are TRBV10-3 and TRBJ2-6, with D possibly matching TRBD2 (6 bases). V was clipped by 6 bases and J by 0 bases, with 12 bases between them. Per germline, CDR1 ENHRY and CDR2 SYGVKD. The CDR3 is 16 amino acids. The CDR3 spells CAIRGDGSSGANVLTF. The DNA of the CDR3 is TGTGCCATCAGGGGGGACGGGAGCTCTGGGGCCAACGTCCTGACTTTC.

The gene calls are TRBV9 and TRBJ2-2; 7 nucleotides align to TRBD1. The CDR3 totals 15 residues. V lost 5 bases and J lost 4; bases outside the gene matches: 8. Germline CDR1 reads SGDLS; CDR2 reads YYNGEE. The CDR3 DNA reads TGTGCCAGCAGTTTACAGGGGCGAGGCACCGGGGAGCTGTTTTTT. Amino acid sequence: CASSLQGRGTGELFF.

This clonotype was observed at least ten times. This sequence joins TRBV10-3 and TRBJ2-7, with TRBD1 as a possible D gene (5 bases). Germline-derived CDR1 and CDR2 are ENHRY and SYGVKD. V dropped 0 bases and J dropped 3 bases, with 15 bases sitting between them. The CDR3 extends over 16 amino acids. CDR3 DNA sequence: TGTGCCATCAGTGAGTCGTTGCCGACAGCAAACTACGAGCAGTACTTC. Amino acid sequence: CAISESLPTANYEQYF.

This sequence joins TRBV7-2 and TRBJ2-2; TRBD1 is a possible D gene (5 bases). The CDR3 consists of 16 residues. Germline V gene lookup returns CDR1 SGHTA and CDR2 FQGNSA. V gave up 3 bases and J gave up 4 bases, with 15 bases separating them. This CDR3 reads CASSFRRQISTGELFF. CDR3 in DNA: TGTGCCAGCAGCTTCAGGCGACAGATAAGCACCGGGGAGCTGTTTTTT.

In this sample, this clonotype turned up many times. The chain couples TRBV11-2 to TRBJ1-1; D gene ambiguous. Trimming removed 1 base from V and 1 base from J, with 7 bases in between. The CDR3 consists of 14 residues. The germline CDR1 and CDR2 sequences are SGHAT and FQNNGV. CDR3 in amino acids: CASSLATANTEAFF. The CDR3 region has the DNA TGTGCCAGCAGCTTAGCCACAGCGAACACTGAAGCTTTCTTT.

This clonotype was seen many times. This chain joins TRBV24-1 and TRBJ2-7; TRBD1 aligns across 9 bases. Trimming at V came to 11 bases and at J to 2 bases, leaving 6 bases not matched to a gene. Germline lookup yields CDR1 KGHDR and CDR2 SFDVKD. The CDR3 is 13 residues long. In nucleotides, the CDR3 is TGTGCCAAAATTCGACAGGGGGCCTACGAGCAGTACTTC. The encoded protein is CAKIRQGAYEQYF.

There are a few counts of this clonotype. The rearrangement joins TRBV3-1 to TRBJ1-4, with D uncertain. V was trimmed by 1 base and J by 4 bases, leaving 10 bases between them. The germline V gene encodes CDR1 LGHDT and CDR2 YNNKEL (reference sequence). This CDR3 contains 15 residues. The CDR3 spells CASSQGGRDNEKLFF. CDR3 DNA sequence: TGTGCCAGCAGCCAAGGGGGTCGGGATAATGAAAAACTGTTTTTT.

This clonotype appeared a few times. This chain links TRBV5-6 with TRBJ1-5; possibly TRBD1 for D (5 bases). CDR1 and CDR2 from the germline V gene are SGHDT and YYEEEE. The CDR3 has 18 residues. The V and J ends lost 1 base and 3 bases respectively, with 20 bases between them. Here the CDR3 reads CASSLFALGVPTNQPQHF. CDR3 coding DNA: TGTGCCAGCAGCTTGTTCGCATTGGGGGTGCCGACCAATCAGCCCCAGCATTTT.

This clonotype occurred many times. The rearrangement uses TRBV12-3 or TRBV12-4 and TRBJ2-1; the match to TRBD2 covers 11 bases. This CDR3 is built from 15 residues. With V trimmed by 6 bases and J by 4 bases, 5 bases remained unmatched. The CDR3 nucleotides read TGTGCCAGCAGATTGAGGACTAGCGGGTACAATGAGCAGTTCTTC. It encodes CASRLRTSGYNEQFF.

In nucleotides, the CDR3 is TGTGCCAGCAGCTTAGTTAGAACGAGCTCTGGAAACACCATATATTTT. It yields the protein CASSLVRTSSGNTIYF. The chain uses TRBV7-8 and TRBJ1-3; D is ambiguous. Germline loops: CDR1 SGHVS, CDR2 FQNEAQ. V dropped 1 base and J dropped 0 bases, with 10 bases sitting between them. There are 16 residues in the CDR3.

In its sample, this clonotype was seen many times. The chain uses TRBV12-3 or TRBV12-4 and TRBJ2-7; 15 nucleotides align to TRBD2. The CDR3 extends over 18 amino acids. V gave up 2 bases and J gave up 6 bases; unmatched junction bases: 11. In nucleotides, the CDR3 is TGTGCCAGCAGTTTATTTTATGACAGGGGACTAGCGGGAGGCGAGCAGTACTTC. It yields the protein CASSLFYDRGLAGGEQYF.

The rearrangement uses TRBV6-2 or TRBV6-3 and TRBJ2-3, with D maybe TRBD2 (6 bases). This CDR3 is built from 15 residues. V lost 6 bases and J lost 4, with 17 bases in between. Germline CDR1 reads MNHEY; CDR2 reads SVGEGT. DNA of the CDR3: TGTGCCAGCAGCCGCGGGACCTTAGGACCAGATACGCAGTATTTT. This encodes CASSRGTLGPDTQYF.

This clonotype was observed many times. The chain recombines TRBV10-3 with TRBJ2-2; 9 nucleotides agree with TRBD1. Per the germline V gene, CDR1 is ENHRY and CDR2 is SYGVKD. V lost 10 bases and J lost 6; bases outside the gene matches: 12. The CDR3 consists of 15 residues. The CDR3 nucleotides read TGTGCCACCGGGCCCGGGACAGGGATGTCCGGGGAGCTGTTTTTT. Protein: CATGPGTGMSGELFF.

This clonotype occurred a few times. The V and J genes are TRBV5-1 and TRBJ1-2, with 7 positions matching TRBD1. CDR3 length equals 15 residues. J gave up 2 bases and V 4 bases, and 8 bases lay outside the gene matches. Per germline, CDR1 SGHRS and CDR2 YFSETQ. The CDR3 reads CASSAARDRNYGYTF. The CDR3 bases are TGCGCCAGCAGCGCTGCCAGGGACAGAAACTATGGCTACACCTTC.